This T cell receptor (beta chain) derives from a study of blood T cells in healthy people across ages. Peripheral blood from each donor was collected in a volume of approximately 9.5 milliliters. Samples each yielded at least 6 micrograms of total RNA. Primers used in a second PCR of about 6 to 11 cycles were a sample-barcoded 5' primer and a J-beta primer mix. Each cDNA was tagged by a template-switch adaptor containing 12 random nucleotides. TCRdb re-derived calls from the 5' RACE reads in MiXCR, one entry per CDR3 protein. This sample has roughly 800,000 distinct CDR3 sequences, with around 36% found just once. This CDR3 has 15 residues. In germline, CDR1 is SGDLS, CDR2 YYNGEE. On this clonotype itself: Its antigen is still unknown.

General study results and limits: CMV status of donors was not determined, possibly confounding expanded clonotype changes.

Source material: blood. The sequence was collected from a man younger than 35 in good health. This rearrangement joins TRBV9 to TRBJ2-4; possibly TRBD1 for D (5 bases). The J call may not be correct, given that the DNA end is closer to TRBJ2-5. The CDR3 spells CASSVGAGWQETQYF. In nucleotides, the CDR3 is TGTGCCAGCAGCGTAGGGGCAGGGTGGCAAGAGACCCAGTACTTC.